The rows below give T cell receptor beta chains drawn from one sample of a study of Graves' ophthalmopathy and Graves' hyperthyroidism. MiXCR, run by TCRdb on the multiplex PCR reads, gives a single entry per CDR3 protein. The sample yields over a million distinct CDR3 sequences, about 40% seen once. The sequenced sample consisted of peripheral blood or thyroid tissue (not recorded which). Receptors were obtained from an adult man with Graves' hyperthyroidism. CDR3s leave out the opening cysteine and the closing phenylalanine or tryptophan. Expanded clones get a size class; other rows say once, few or many, or leave the size out.

v_gene: TRBV6-2/TRBV6-3; j_gene: TRBJ1-5; abundance: .; CDR3aa: ASQRTSNQPQH
v_gene: TRBV2; j_gene: TRBJ2-6; abundance: once; CDR3aa: AKANDRASGANVLT
v_gene: TRBV5-8; j_gene: TRBJ2-2; abundance: .; CDR3aa: ASSLWGAGELF
v_gene: TRBV25-1; j_gene: TRBJ2-5; abundance: .; CDR3aa: AIRGTQY
v_gene: TRBV25-1; j_gene: TRBJ1-6; abundance: .; CDR3aa: ASSWAVNSPLH
v_gene: TRBV7-2; j_gene: TRBJ2-5; abundance: .; CDR3aa: ASSARGQGSGETQY
v_gene: TRBV25-1; j_gene: TRBJ2-7; abundance: .; CDR3aa: ASSEYRLAETYEQY
v_gene: TRBV7-9; j_gene: TRBJ2-3; abundance: .; CDR3aa: ASAAADTQY
v_gene: TRBV5-1; j_gene: TRBJ2-7; abundance: .; CDR3aa: ASRGTGEHYEQY
v_gene: TRBV24-1; j_gene: TRBJ2-7; abundance: many; CDR3aa: ATSDTPRDEQY
v_gene: TRBV20-1; j_gene: TRBJ1-1; abundance: many; CDR3aa: SAPHRVLEAF
v_gene: TRBV11-2; j_gene: TRBJ1-6; abundance: many; CDR3aa: ASSHIDRRNNSPLH
v_gene: TRBV5-1; j_gene: TRBJ1-2; abundance: few; CDR3aa: ASSLEGTPANYGYT
v_gene: TRBV5-1; j_gene: TRBJ1-5; abundance: many; CDR3aa: ASSFEVSNQPQH
v_gene: TRBV5-4; j_gene: TRBJ2-5; abundance: many; CDR3aa: ASSQGLVETQY
v_gene: TRBV7-2; j_gene: TRBJ2-7; abundance: many; CDR3aa: ASNSREGYEQY
v_gene: TRBV12-3/TRBV12-4; j_gene: TRBJ1-5; abundance: many; CDR3aa: ANSLGNPGTGVQPQH
v_gene: TRBV20-1; j_gene: TRBJ2-6; abundance: once; CDR3aa: SASEGSGANVLT
v_gene: TRBV20-1; j_gene: TRBJ2-5; abundance: once; CDR3aa: SAPRGAQETQY
v_gene: TRBV29-1; j_gene: TRBJ1-5; abundance: .; CDR3aa: SFGQDQPQH